The present entry profiles one T cell receptor (beta chain) with its context. The data stem from a study of blood T cells in healthy people across ages. Samples had at least 7 million PBMCs isolated from them. Primed by a sample-barcoded 5' primer and a J-beta primer mix, a second PCR proceeded for about 7 to 11 cycles. TCRdb used MiXCR to reprocess the 5' RACE reads, holding one entry per CDR3 protein. The data hold more than 1.4 million distinct CDR3 sequences, with 40% to 50% observed a single time. The sample taken for sequencing was blood. This TCR was recovered from a woman in her late teens or twenties in good health.

The CDR3 DNA reads as TGCAGTGCTAGAGTGAGGACGGGGGCCCATTACAATGAGCAGTACTTC. It yields the protein CSARVRTGAHYNEQYF. This chain joins TRBV20-1 and TRBJ2-7; D possibly matches TRBD1 or TRBD2 (6 bases each). V lost 1 base to trimming and J lost 7 bases, with 23 bases between them. The CDR3 is 16 amino acids. CDR1 and CDR2 (germline): DFQATT, SNEGSKA (reference sequence).